Presented here are 29 T cell receptor beta chains from one specimen sequenced in a study of T cell changes during pregnancy in multiple sclerosis. Only in-frame clones appear in the TCRdb table, and some are missing; sequencing was by immunoSEQ multiplex PCR. The sample carries tens of thousands of clones, around nine tenths recorded once. The source was CD4+ T cells from peripheral blood mononuclear cells, collected before pregnancy. These receptor sequences come from a female donor with multiple sclerosis, enrolled in a pregnancy study.

The chain has TRBV2 and TRBJ1-1; no clear D. The CDR3 length is 15 residues. Germline loops: CDR1 SNHLY, CDR2 FYNNEI. V was trimmed by 4 bases and J by 0 bases, leaving 12 bases between them. The CDR3: CASSVEDIMNTEAFF. Here the CDR3 DNA reads TGTGCCAGCAGTGTGGAAGACATCATGAACACTGAAGCTTTCTTT.

The CDR3 DNA reads as TGTGCCAGCAGCAGCGGGAACAGGCCCCCAGATACGCAGTATTTT. Translating gives CASSSGNRPPDTQYF. The rearrangement uses TRBV9 and TRBJ2-3; TRBD2 matches at 7 bases. The CDR3 has 15 amino acids. CDR1 is SGDLS, CDR2 YYNGEE, per germline. Trimming cost V 4 bases and J 4 bases; bases outside gene matches: 9.

This clone was seen just once. The CDR3 DNA reads as TGTGCCAGCAGCTTAGCGCCTACAGATAGCAATCAGCCCCAGCATTTT. Translated: CASSLAPTDSNQPQHF. This rearrangement joins TRBV7-8 to TRBJ1-5; D call uncertain. Germline CDR1 and CDR2: SGHVS and FQNEAQ. V lost 0 bases and J 0 bases, leaving 9 bases between the germline ends. The CDR3 is 16 amino acids.

The chain has TRBV7-2 and TRBJ2-7; 8 bases agree with TRBD2. Germline V gene sequence: CDR1 SGHTA, CDR2 FQGNSA. The CDR3 has 14 residues. V gave up 0 bases and J gave up 5 bases; unmatched junction bases: 3. CDR3 nucleotides: TGTGCCAGCAGCTTAGCAGGGACTAGGAACGAGCAGTACTTC. Translating gives CASSLAGTRNEQYF.

The CDR3 region is CSVETGSEETQYF. In DNA, the CDR3 is TGCAGCGTTGAAACAGGGAGTGAAGAGACCCAGTACTTC. This rearrangement joins TRBV29-1 to TRBJ2-5; weak D call: TRBD1 (6 bases). Germline assignment: CDR1 SQVTM and CDR2 ANQGSEA. The CDR3 contains 13 residues. Trimming cost V 2 bases and J 3 bases, with 10 bases left between them. Full variable domain (rest looked up from reference TRBV29-1 and TRBJ2-5): SAVISQKPSRDICQRGTSLTIQCQVDSQVTMMFWYRQQPGQSLTLIATANQGSEATYESGFVIDKFPISRPNLTFSTLTVSNMSPEDSSIYLCSVETGSEETQYFGPGTRLLVL.

This chain uses TRBV19 with TRBJ2-7; no clear D gene. V shed 0 bases and J shed 0 bases, with 12 bases lying between them. CDR1 is LNHDA, CDR2 SQIVND, per germline (reference sequence). This CDR3 has 16 residues. CDR3 nucleotide sequence: TGTGCCAGTAGTATAGATCCACGGAGCCCCTCCTACGAGCAGTACTTC. Protein: CASSIDPRSPSYEQYF.

The chain joins TRBV2 to TRBJ2-1; no reliable D call. Germline V gene sequence: CDR1 SNHLY, CDR2 FYNNEI. Trimming stripped 5 bases from V and 9 bases from J, with 8 bases between. CDR3 length: 11 residues. CDR3: CASSIYPEQFF. DNA for the CDR3: TGTGCCAGCAGTATCTATCCTGAGCAGTTCTTC.

The V and J genes are TRBV7-9 and TRBJ1-1, with TRBD1 as a possible D gene (6 bases). The V gene's germline CDR1 is SEHNR and CDR2 FQNEAQ (reference sequence). V was shortened by 2 bases and J by 2 bases, with 12 bases between the two germline ends. The CDR3 loop spans 15 amino acids. The CDR3 DNA is TGTGCCAGCAGCTTAAGTCTAGGGGGAAACACTGAAGCTTTCTTT. This translates into CASSLSLGGNTEAFF.

V is TRBV9 and J is TRBJ1-2, with a tentative D call TRBD1 (5 bases). The CDR3 has 14 amino acids. From germline, CDR1 is SGDLS and CDR2 YYNGEE. The V and J ends lost 2 bases and 2 bases respectively, with 10 bases between them. CDR3: CASSVGGNNYGYTF. The CDR3 nucleotides read TGTGCCAGCAGCGTGGGGGGGAACAACTATGGCTACACCTTC.

The chain employs TRBV19 and TRBJ1-1; 7 bases fit TRBD1. Germline V CDR1 and CDR2: LNHDA, SQIVND (reference sequence). CDR3 size: 13 residues. The trim removed 1 base at V and 9 bases at J, leaving 5 bases unmatched. CDR3 in amino acids: CASSIGDRVKAFF. The DNA for the CDR3 is TGTGCCAGTAGTATAGGTGACAGGGTGAAAGCTTTCTTT.

The rearrangement links TRBV25-1 to TRBJ2-1; TRBD2 aligns across 8 bases. CDR1 is MGHDK and CDR2 is SYGVNS in the germline V gene. The CDR3 is 14 amino acids. V was clipped by 9 bases and J by 1 base; unmatched bases: 5. Here the CDR3 reads CASRGGVSYNEQFF. The CDR3 DNA reads TGTGCCAGTCGGGGGGGAGTTTCCTACAATGAGCAGTTCTTC.

This clone was seen a few times. The chain combines TRBV4-3 with TRBJ1-1; no clear D. Looked up from germline, CDR1 is LGHNA and CDR2 is YSLEER. The CDR3 sequence is 13 residues long. Trimming stripped 0 bases from V and 6 bases from J, with 8 bases between. CDR3 in amino acids: CASSQDFGSEAFF. In DNA, the CDR3 is TGCGCCAGCAGCCAAGATTTCGGTTCTGAAGCTTTCTTT.

This chain links TRBV5-5 with TRBJ2-4; no clear D. Germline values: CDR1 SGHKS, CDR2 YYEKEE (reference sequence). Trimming pared 2 bases from V and 3 bases from J, leaving 9 bases between. The CDR3 consists of 14 residues. CDR3 DNA: TGTGCCAGCAGCTTATTAGAACTCAAAAACATTCAGTACTTC. Protein: CASSLLELKNIQYF.

The rearrangement links TRBV5-1 to TRBJ1-1; 10 bases match TRBD1. After removal of 4 bases from V and 1 base from J, the junction contained 4 bases not matched to a gene. Per the germline V gene, CDR1 is SGHRS and CDR2 is YFSETQ. The CDR3 consists of 15 residues. CDR3 DNA sequence: TGCGCCAGCAGCACACGGGACAGGGGGAACACTGAAGCTTTCTTT. It specifies CASSTRDRGNTEAFF.

CDR3 coding DNA: TGTGCCAGTAGTATAAGATTGCACCACCGGGAAGAAAAACTGTTTTTT. This translates into CASSIRLHHREEKLFF. V usage is TRBV19 and J usage is TRBJ1-4, with D unresolved. The CDR3 is made up of 16 amino acids. CDR1 and CDR2 from the germline V gene are LNHDA and SQIVND (reference sequence). V was cut by 2 bases and J by 8 bases, with 18 bases left in between.

This chain joins TRBV28 and TRBJ2-1; no clear D gene. CDR3 length: 15 amino acids. V lost 7 bases to trimming and J lost 12 bases, with 25 bases between them. Germline values: CDR1 MDHEN, CDR2 SYDVKM. In DNA, the CDR3 is TGTGCCAGCATTGGTACGGCCGAGGTATCGTTGGCGCAGTTCTTC. Its translation is CASIGTAEVSLAQFF.

This clone was detected only a few times. CDR3 nucleotide sequence: TGCAGCGCTAGACTAGCGGGCGCTTCCGAGCAGTACTTC. It codes for CSARLAGASEQYF. The J gene is TRBJ2-7, the V gene TRBV29-1; 10 positions match TRBD2. Germline-derived CDR1 and CDR2 are SQVTM and ANQGSEA. J lost 6 bases, V lost 7 bases, and 9 bases had no gene match. There are 13 residues in the CDR3.

This clone was recorded once. V gene TRBV11-3 combines with J gene TRBJ2-2; no firm D call. The V end lost 3 bases, the J end lost 5 bases, and 7 bases lay between the germline ends. The length of the CDR3 is 13 residues. Germline V CDR1 and CDR2: SGHNT, YENEEA. The CDR3 bases are TGTGCCAGCAGCTTTTCCATGACCGGGGAGCTGTTTTTT. Its translation: CASSFSMTGELFF.

The rearrangement links TRBV19 to TRBJ2-7; maybe TRBD1 (6 bases). The CDR3 runs 15 residues. V shed 6 bases and J shed 6 bases, with 21 bases lying between them. The V gene's germline CDR1 is LNHDA and CDR2 SQIVND (reference sequence). DNA for the CDR3: TGTGCCAGTAGCTCCCCGGCCAGGGGATATGGCGAGCAGTACTTC. Its translation: CASSSPARGYGEQYF.

The CDR3 DNA reads TGTGCCATCAGTGTTTTGCGGGAGGGCAAAGAGACCCAGTACTTC. Its protein product is CAISVLREGKETQYF. This chain links TRBV10-3 with TRBJ2-5; 9 bases are shared with TRBD2. Germline V gene data show CDR1 as ENHRY and CDR2 as SYGVKD. J lost 3 bases, V lost 4 bases, and 6 bases had no gene match. This CDR3 comprises 15 residues.

This clone appeared a single time. The chain is built from TRBV6-5 and TRBJ2-1, with 7 bases matching TRBD1. V shed 3 bases and J 6 bases; nucleotides not matched to a gene: 5. This CDR3 has 14 residues. Per the germline V gene, CDR1 is MNHEY and CDR2 is SVGAGI. The CDR3 loop reads CASSYGTVTNEQFF. DNA of the CDR3: TGTGCCAGCAGTTATGGGACAGTGACCAATGAGCAGTTCTTC.

This chain uses TRBV28 with TRBJ2-2, with 8 bases aligning to TRBD2. The CDR3 is made up of 18 amino acids. After removal of 5 bases from V and 9 bases from J, the junction contained 20 bases not matched to a gene. Germline CDR1 and CDR2: MDHEN and SYDVKM. CDR3 in DNA: TGTGCCAGCAGTCCATACGACGGGTTCGGGAGGGCCGTCCGGGAGCTGTTTTTT. This translates into CASSPYDGFGRAVRELFF.

This clone has just one count. V and J are TRBV28 and TRBJ2-7, with D tentatively TRBD2 (5 bases). CDR1 is MDHEN, CDR2 SYDVKM, per germline. CDR3 length: 13 residues. Trimming stripped 6 bases from V and 7 bases from J, with 16 bases between. The CDR3 DNA reads as TGTGCCAGCAGCCGAGGGCTTACGGGGGAGCAGTACTTC. Its protein is CASSRGLTGEQYF.

The V gene is TRBV28, the J gene TRBJ1-2, with D possibly matching TRBD1 (6 bases). Trimming cost V 7 bases and J 7 bases, with 16 bases left between them. The length of the CDR3 is 13 residues. In germline, CDR1 is MDHEN, CDR2 SYDVKM. The CDR3 nucleotides read TGTGCCAGCACCATGGGGGGGGGCCTTGGCTACACCTTC. The encoded protein is CASTMGGGLGYTF.

This clone was seen just once. The chain uses TRBV6-6 and TRBJ2-1; D is possibly TRBD2 (5 bases). Per the germline V gene, CDR1 is MNHNY and CDR2 is SVGAGI (reference sequence). The CDR3 is 15 residues long. Trimming cost V 1 base and J 6 bases, with 13 bases left between them. The CDR3 DNA reads TGTGCCAGCAGTTACTTTACTCCCCGGGGCAATGAGCAGTTCTTC. Its translation: CASSYFTPRGNEQFF.

This rearrangement joins TRBV5-1 to TRBJ2-2; 7 bases match TRBD2. The CDR3 sequence is 18 residues long. Germline CDR1 reads SGHRS; CDR2 reads YFSETQ. V lost 0 bases, J lost 4 bases, and 12 bases stayed unmatched. DNA of the CDR3: TGCGCCAGCAGCTTGGGGCCCGACGGGGGGTTCGGCACCGGGGAGCTGTTTTTT. Its translation is CASSLGPDGGFGTGELFF. The full variable domain, in which reference TRBV5-1 and TRBJ2-2 provide the parts outside the CDR3, is KAGVTQTPRYLIKTRGQQVTLSCSPISGHRSVSWYQQTPGQGLQFLFEYFSETQRNKGNFPGRFSGRQFSNSRSEMNVSTLELGDSALYLCASSLGPDGGFGTGELFFGEGSRLTVL.

The V gene is TRBV7-2, the J gene TRBJ2-1; 7 bases are shared with TRBD2. The V segment lost 5 bases and the J segment 9 bases; nucleotides outside the gene matches: 16. Germline V gene data show CDR1 as SGHTA and CDR2 as FQGNSA. This CDR3 spans 16 amino acids. The CDR3 loop reads CASSPAGREVSGEQFF. CDR3 DNA: TGTGCCAGCAGCCCCGCAGGACGGGAGGTTTCAGGTGAGCAGTTCTTC. Variable domain in full (rest from reference TRBV7-2 and TRBJ2-1): GAGVSQSPSNKVTEKGKDVELRCDPISGHTALYWYRQSLGQGLEFLIYFQGNSAPDKSGLPSDRFSAERTGGSVSTLTIQRTQQEDSAVYLCASSPAGREVSGEQFFGPGTRLTVL.

The J gene is TRBJ2-3, the V gene TRBV11-3; D gene ambiguous. The germline V and J ends were trimmed by 3 bases and 6 bases, with 7 bases remaining between them. Per the germline V gene, CDR1 is SGHNT and CDR2 is YENEEA. This CDR3 has 12 amino acids. The CDR3 loop is CASSLTHDTQYF. The CDR3 DNA follows: TGTGCCAGCAGCTTGACTCACGATACGCAGTATTTT.

The CDR3 DNA reads TGTGCCAGAGACAGGGGTCAGGTCACGACGAACACCGGGGAGCTGTTTTTT. Its translation: CARDRGQVTTNTGELFF. The gene calls are TRBV2 and TRBJ2-2, with 8 bases matching TRBD1. The V gene end was trimmed by 9 bases and the J gene end by 0 bases; junction bases not matched to a gene: 12. The CDR3 totals 17 residues. Germline values: CDR1 SNHLY, CDR2 FYNNEI. The full variable domain, in which reference TRBV2 and TRBJ2-2 provide the parts outside the CDR3, is EPEVTQTPSHQVTQMGQEVILRCVPISNHLYFYWYRQILGQKVEFLVSFYNNEISEKSEIFDDQFSVERPDGSNFTLKIRSTKLEDSAMYFCARDRGQVTTNTGELFFGEGSRLTVL.